Shown below are 28 T cell receptor beta chains from a single sample sequenced in a study of blood T cells in healthy people across ages. A second roughly 6 to 12 cycle PCR used barcoded and J-beta primers. TCRdb passed the 5' RACE reads through MiXCR, listing each CDR3 protein once. The sample contains roughly 800,000 distinct CDR3 sequences, about three fifths of which appear only once. Source material: blood. These receptors were collected from a man aged 30 to 39 in good health.

This clonotype was observed a few times. The V gene is TRBV6-5, the J gene TRBJ2-7, with unresolved D. Looked up from germline, CDR1 is MNHEY and CDR2 is SVGAGI. The V end was cut by 8 bases, the J end by 0 bases, with 11 bases between. The CDR3 runs 13 residues. The CDR3 reads CASSQPGSYEQYF. In nucleotides, the CDR3 is TGTGCCAGCTCCCAACCTGGCTCCTACGAGCAGTACTTC.

The J gene is TRBJ1-6, the V gene TRBV23-1; possibly TRBD1 for D (6 bases). TRBV23-1 is an ORF, and what it does is uncertain. The V end was cut by 6 bases, the J end by 18 bases, with 24 bases between. The CDR3 length is 14 residues. The CDR3 is CASRPGQGRSGYHF. The CDR3 DNA reads as TGCGCCAGCAGACCGGGACAAGGAAGGAGCGGGTACCACTTT.

V is TRBV3-1 and J is TRBJ2-3, with 9 bases matching TRBD2. The V and J ends lost 4 bases and 4 bases, in that order; junction bases with no gene match: 6. The germline gives CDR1 LGHDT, CDR2 YNNKEL (reference sequence). The CDR3 has 15 amino acids. The CDR3 here is CASSPERLAADTQYF. CDR3 nucleotides: TGTGCCAGCAGCCCGGAGAGACTAGCGGCAGATACGCAGTATTTT.

V and J are TRBV12-3 or TRBV12-4 and TRBJ2-1, with D perhaps TRBD1 or TRBD2 (6 bases each). This CDR3 contains 13 residues. With 9 bases removed from V and 5 bases from J, the gap between germline ends came to 14 bases. Here the CDR3 reads CASSRGLHNEQFF. The CDR3 nucleotides are TGTGCCAGTAGTCGGGGGCTCCACAATGAGCAGTTCTTC.

This chain links TRBV7-6 with TRBJ2-5, with 11 bases aligning to TRBD2. The germline CDR1 and CDR2 sequences are SGHVS and FNYEAQ. The CDR3 contains 16 residues. The V gene end was trimmed by 5 bases and the J gene end by 6 bases; junction bases not matched to a gene: 11. CDR3 nucleotides: TGTGCCAGCAGCCTACTTTCTAGCGGGGGGCTAAAGACCCAGTACTTC. Protein sequence: CASSLLSSGGLKTQYF.

This clonotype showed up just a few times. The CDR3 loop is CSVRETNYGYTF. In DNA form, the CDR3 reads TGCAGCGTAAGAGAGACTAACTATGGCTACACCTTC. The chain combines TRBV29-1 with TRBJ1-2; the D is unclear. Germline V gives CDR1 SQVTM, CDR2 ANQGSEA. Trimming shortened V by 6 bases and J by 0 bases, and 8 bases separated the two germline ends. The length of the CDR3 is 12 residues.

The V gene is TRBV20-1, the J gene TRBJ2-1; no definite D call. Germline loops: CDR1 DFQATT, CDR2 SNEGSKA (reference sequence). Trimming stripped 1 base from V and 4 bases from J, with 17 bases between. CDR3 length equals 16 residues. This chain's CDR3 is CSARVVGGGPYNEQFF. CDR3 DNA: TGCAGTGCTAGAGTTGTCGGCGGCGGCCCTTACAATGAGCAGTTCTTC.

The chain employs TRBV3-1 and TRBJ1-4, with D unclear. V gave up 1 base and J gave up 5 bases, with 14 bases separating them. The germline gives CDR1 LGHDT, CDR2 YNNKEL (reference sequence). This CDR3 is 16 amino acids long. The CDR3 loop reads CASSQGGRGPNEKLFF. CDR3 sequence (DNA): TGTGCCAGCAGCCAAGGAGGGCGAGGACCCAATGAAAAACTGTTTTTT.

The rearrangement uses TRBV5-5 and TRBJ1-1; D is perhaps TRBD1 (5 bases). V lost 1 base, J lost 8 bases, and 9 bases lay in between. The CDR3 extends over 12 amino acids. CDR1 and CDR2 from the germline V gene are SGHKS and YYEKEE (reference sequence). CDR3 residues: CASSLFQGEAFF. CDR3 in DNA: TGTGCCAGCAGCTTGTTCCAGGGCGAAGCTTTCTTT.

The genes are TRBV5-4 and TRBJ2-1; 8 nucleotides align to TRBD1. The CDR3 consists of 14 residues. Trimming took 3 bases from V and 7 from J; bases not matched to a gene: 6. From germline, CDR1 is SGHNT and CDR2 YYREEE (reference sequence). In DNA, the CDR3 is TGTGCCAGCAGCTCCCGGGACAGGAGTAATGAGCAGTTCTTC. As protein: CASSSRDRSNEQFF.

This clonotype has a handful of counts. This chain uses TRBV7-2 with TRBJ2-7; weak D call: TRBD2 (6 bases). The CDR3 is 15 amino acids. Between the trimmed V and J ends, which lost 4 bases and 7 bases, there was a span of 20 bases. CDR1 is SGHTA and CDR2 is FQGNSA in the germline V gene. In nucleotides, the CDR3 is TGTGCCAGCAGCTGGATGGGGGGAGAGGCTATGGAGCAGTACTTC. Translated, it gives CASSWMGGEAMEQYF.

This chain joins TRBV7-2 and TRBJ2-7, with 10 nucleotides matching TRBD1. Losses at the gene ends were 1 base for V and 0 bases for J; bases not matched to a gene: 12. The CDR3 is made up of 19 amino acids. Germline loops: CDR1 SGHTA, CDR2 FQGNSA. The CDR3 DNA is TGTGCCAGCAGCTTAGTTCAAACCGGGACAGGGGCTTTCTCCTACGAGCAGTACTTC. This gives the protein CASSLVQTGTGAFSYEQYF.

This sequence joins TRBV20-1 and TRBJ2-5, with D perhaps TRBD2 (5 bases). The CDR3 runs to 15 residues. Germline V CDR1 and CDR2: DFQATT, SNEGSKA (reference sequence). The V end lost 7 bases, the J end lost 11 bases, and 29 bases lay between the germline ends. The CDR3 coding sequence is TGCAGTGTAAAGCCCCTCGCCGGGGTTGGGTGGGAGCAGTACTTC. It codes for CSVKPLAGVGWEQYF.

The chain combines TRBV6-6 with TRBJ2-5; D call uncertain. This CDR3 is 13 amino acids long. Germline assignment: CDR1 MNHNY and CDR2 SVGAGI (reference sequence). Trimming shortened V by 4 bases and J by 5 bases, and 11 bases separated the two germline ends. CDR3 sequence reads: CASSSHTSETQYF. Written as DNA, the CDR3 is TGTGCCAGCAGTTCCCATACGTCGGAGACCCAGTACTTC.

The rearrangement uses TRBV11-2 and TRBJ2-5; D unresolved. V was cut by 6 bases and J by 4 bases, with 12 bases left in between. Germline loops: CDR1 SGHAT, CDR2 FQNNGV. This CDR3 has 13 amino acids. The CDR3 loop reads CASSLTFVETQYF. In DNA form, the CDR3 reads TGTGCCAGCAGTCTTACGTTTGTAGAGACCCAGTACTTC.

There are a few counts of this clonotype. Since a much larger clone is just one base distant, this may be a read error. The rearrangement uses TRBV7-2 and TRBJ2-1, with D tentatively TRBD2 (5 bases). The germline V and J ends were trimmed by 4 bases and 11 bases, with 15 bases remaining between them. Germline CDR1 and CDR2: SGHTA and FQGNSA. The CDR3 is 13 residues long. As DNA, the CDR3 is TGTGCCAGCAGCTGTTCTCCGGGGAACAAGCAGTTCTTC. The encoded protein is CASSCSPGNKQFF.

This chain connects TRBV12-3 or TRBV12-4 to TRBJ2-3; possibly TRBD2 for D (7 bases). The CDR3 length is 15 residues. The V gene lost 5 bases and the J gene lost 4 bases, with 16 bases spanning the gap. The CDR3 DNA sequence: TGTGCCAGCAGTCCACGTAGGGGGGGGGCAGATACGCAGTATTTT. Encoded protein: CASSPRRGGADTQYF.

The rearrangement uses TRBV20-1 and TRBJ2-5; 12 bases are shared with TRBD2. The CDR3 is 15 residues long. The V gene end was trimmed by 6 bases and the J gene end by 1 base; junction bases not matched to a gene: 6. Looked up from germline, CDR1 is DFQATT and CDR2 is SNEGSKA (reference sequence). CDR3 sequence (DNA): TGCAGTGCACCGCCACTAGCGGGGGGCCAAGAGACCCAGTACTTC. This codes for CSAPPLAGGQETQYF.

V gene TRBV6-1 combines with J gene TRBJ2-6; D unresolved. The CDR3 is 17 residues long. V was trimmed by 8 bases and J by 3 bases, leaving 20 bases between them. Germline V CDR1 and CDR2: MNHNS, SASEGT. CDR3 DNA: TGTGCCAGCCGGCCGGGCCTTTCTTTGGGTGGGGCCAACGTCCTGACTTTC. Translation: CASRPGLSLGGANVLTF.

The chain uses TRBV5-1 and TRBJ1-6, with D unresolved. Germline loops: CDR1 SGHRS, CDR2 YFSETQ. The CDR3 is 14 residues long. Trimming cost V 2 bases and J 7 bases, with 10 bases left between them. The CDR3 reads CASSFIGENSPLHF. CDR3 nucleotides: TGCGCCAGCAGCTTTATTGGGGAAAATTCACCCCTCCACTTT.

This chain uses TRBV6-5 with TRBJ2-3; the match to TRBD1 covers 7 bases. The CDR3 has 14 amino acids. Trimming cost V 7 bases and J 2 bases; bases outside gene matches: 6. Germline CDR1 is MNHEY and CDR2 is SVGAGI. The CDR3 nucleotides read TGTGCCAGCAAGAAAGGGACAGTCACAGATACGCAGTATTTT. It yields the protein CASKKGTVTDTQYF.

The J gene is TRBJ2-3, the V gene TRBV7-2, with D tentatively TRBD2 (6 bases). This CDR3 has 17 amino acids. The ends were cut back, 1 base at V and 2 bases at J, with 16 bases in the middle. Germline V lookup: CDR1 SGHTA, CDR2 FQGNSA. The CDR3 nucleotides are TGTGCCAGCAGCTTAGGTCGCTGGCGGGGTGACACAGATACGCAGTATTTT. The encoded protein is CASSLGRWRGDTDTQYF.

The chain has TRBV11-2 and TRBJ2-5; TRBD1 matches at 8 bases. Germline CDR1 reads SGHAT; CDR2 reads FQNNGV. This CDR3 is built from 16 residues. V lost 2 bases to trimming and J lost 5 bases; unmatched junction nucleotides: 10. The CDR3 coding sequence is TGTGCCAGCAGCTTATCGGCAGGGGGCTTTTTGGAGACCCAGTACTTC. Residues: CASSLSAGGFLETQYF.

This clonotype was seen ten or more times. This rearrangement joins TRBV6-5 to TRBJ1-2, with 8 bases lining up with TRBD1. Germline values: CDR1 MNHEY, CDR2 SVGAGI. The CDR3 is 12 residues long. Trimming took 5 bases from V and 5 from J; bases not matched to a gene: 1. This CDR3 reads CASSDRGYGYTF. Here the CDR3 DNA reads TGTGCCAGCAGTGACAGGGGATATGGCTACACCTTC.

As DNA, the CDR3 is TGCAGTGCTAATCGACGGACTAGCGGGGGGGCGGAGACCCAGTACTTC. It translates to CSANRRTSGGAETQYF. The chain uses TRBV20-1 and TRBJ2-5; TRBD2 agrees at 15 bases. The CDR3 covers 16 residues. CDR1 is DFQATT, CDR2 SNEGSKA, per germline (reference sequence). V gave up 4 bases and J gave up 5 bases; unmatched junction bases: 8.

The rearrangement links TRBV7-2 to TRBJ2-3; 7 bases fit TRBD2. The CDR3 is 15 residues long. The germline CDR1 and CDR2 sequences are SGHTA and FQGNSA. J lost 2 bases, V lost 5 bases, and 7 bases had no gene match. The CDR3 loop reads CASSPGAGITDTQYF. The CDR3 DNA is TGTGCCAGCAGCCCAGGAGCGGGAATCACAGATACGCAGTATTTT.

This chain uses TRBV27 with TRBJ2-1, with 9 bases fitting TRBD2. The CDR3 spans 18 residues. Trimming at V came to 5 bases and at J to 4 bases, leaving 15 bases not matched to a gene. CDR1 and CDR2 from the germline V gene are MNHEY and SMNVEV (reference sequence). CDR3 in DNA: TGTGCCAGCAGTCCCCGGGGGGTGAGCGGGGGGCATTACAATGAGCAGTTCTTC. Translating gives CASSPRGVSGGHYNEQFF.

The chain carries TRBV25-1 and TRBJ2-5, with D unclear. This CDR3 comprises 17 residues. V gave up 3 bases and J gave up 4 bases, with 21 bases separating them. CDR1 is MGHDK, CDR2 SYGVNS, per germline. The CDR3 DNA follows: TGTGCCAGCAGTGACAAGGCAGGCATACCCATGGGAGAGACCCAGTACTTC. This codes for CASSDKAGIPMGETQYF.